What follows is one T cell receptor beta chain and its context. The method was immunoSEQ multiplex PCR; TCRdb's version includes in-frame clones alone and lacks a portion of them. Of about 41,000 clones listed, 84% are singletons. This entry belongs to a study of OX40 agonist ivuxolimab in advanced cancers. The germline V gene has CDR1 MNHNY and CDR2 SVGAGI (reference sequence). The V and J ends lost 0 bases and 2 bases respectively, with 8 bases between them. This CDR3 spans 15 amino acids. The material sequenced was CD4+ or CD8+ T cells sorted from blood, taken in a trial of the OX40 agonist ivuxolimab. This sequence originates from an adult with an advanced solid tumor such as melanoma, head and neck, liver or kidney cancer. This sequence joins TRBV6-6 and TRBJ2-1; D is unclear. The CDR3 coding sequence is TGTGCCAGCAGTTACTCAGGCGGTACCTACAATGAGCAGTTCTTC. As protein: CASSYSGGTYNEQFF.